This T cell receptor (beta chain) stems from a study of blood T cell repertoires in COVID-19. As for the study in general: Samples came from the United States, Italy and Spain, spanning acute and convalescent COVID-19.

As originally analysed: Counts of nucleated cells, estimated from reference gene primer amplification, were obtained. Sequenced by immunoSEQ multiplex PCR; TCRdb stores in-frame clones only, minus some. V, J and clone size were drawn from that table, and D and trimming were deduced from the DNA. The repertoire holds some 140,000 clones, around 82% seen once, with 1.4% in the top ten. The sample was peripheral blood. This receptor was taken from a man between 60 and 70 years old with acute or convalescent COVID-19.

CDR3 in amino acids: CASSSTGANYGYTF. CDR3 nucleotide sequence: TGTGCCAGCAGCTCAACAGGGGCGAACTATGGCTACACCTTC. The genes are TRBV5-4 and TRBJ1-2, with 7 positions matching TRBD1. This CDR3 has 14 residues. J was trimmed by 2 bases and V by 3 bases; bases with no gene match: 4. Germline V lookup: CDR1 SGHNT, CDR2 YYREEE (reference sequence).